A single T cell receptor beta chain is shown here with its context. Only a few counts were recorded for this clonotype. Its antigen specificity is not known. No quality values exist for individual bases; no much larger clone is one base distant. Taken with the paper, the label for treatment or condition translates to: live attenuated yellow fever vaccine strain. PBMCs were isolated from peripheral blood using a standard Ficoll-Paque protocol. Dynabeads CD4 and CD8 positive selection kits were used to isolate CD4 and CD8 T-cell fractions. TriZol was used to extract RNA from bulk PBMCs, from CD4 and CD8 fractions, and from dextramer-positive and dextramer-negative fractions. As encoded in the germline V gene (reference sequence), CDR1 is DFQATT while CDR2 is SNEGSKA. Taken from cysteine to phenylalanine, the CDR3 has 16 residues. Here the CDR3 DNA is all that survives: 48 bases in frame from base 1. The germline V and J ends show losses of 3 bases and 0 bases respectively, and no gene match explains 6 bases of the junction.

This sample was included in a study of T cells after yellow fever vaccination (dated by TCRdb to about 2019). Context from the whole study: The SMART-Seq v4 Ultra Low Input RNA kit was used to prepare libraries from fractions with low cell numbers. Blood samples were taken at several timepoints before and after primary and secondary immunization, and bulk PBMC replicates and cell subsets were isolated. Bulk TCR alpha and beta repertoires were sequenced longitudinally to track T-cell clones before and after primary and booster YFV17D yellow fever vaccination. Two healthy male donors, one aged 18 to 30 and one aged 30 to 40 years, were included in the cohort. What the work shows at the level of the full study, not this receptor alone: Most clones expanded after primary vaccination were re-detected after the booster (approximately 96% of CD4 and about 88% of CD8), suggesting broad memory maintenance. A small fraction of clonotypes appeared in both the CD4 and CD8 compartments, likely as a result of convergent recombination. Because only a couple of donors were included in the study, the extent to which the findings can be generalized is limited. Computational filtering was needed because FACS-sorted repertoires could contain abundant contaminating clonotypes from the bulk population. The secondary T-cell response was weaker than the primary response but faster, peaking on day 5 instead of day 15.

Reads for this sample came from an Illumina NovaSeq 6000. TCR cDNA was synthesized by 5'RACE template switching, which introduced a universal primer site and unique molecular identifiers. Priming for cDNA synthesis came from both the TCR alpha and TCR beta constant segments. Two PCR steps were used to amplify libraries, with sample barcodes and sequencing adapters being added in the second step. Libraries were sequenced on Illumina HiSeq 2500 (2x100 bp) or NovaSeq (2x150 bp). As for how the authors treated the data: MIGEC was used to demultiplex reads and collapse the reads into UMI consensus sequences, and MiXCR was used for V(D)J alignment. Clonotypes responding to the vaccine were identified with edgeR on replicate PBMC samples, with the criteria of FDR below 0.01 and a log2 fold change above 5 up to day 15. Each bulk clonotype was labeled CD4 or CD8 based on which sequenced repertoire, CD4 or CD8, contained the clonotype at higher abundance. The public sequencing data were trimmed at Q25 with fastp and processed into clonotypes with MiXCR by TCRdb, which kept only in-frame beta chains. Under each unique CDR3 protein, matching rows form one entry showing the most common genes and DNA. Clone size and V and J calls follow TCRdb, not the original study. This sample has 300,000 to 400,000 distinct CDR3 sequences in its table, and around 11% of those were observed once. The leading ten clones occupy 3% to 3.5% of the sample.

The V gene is TRBV20-1 and the J gene is TRBJ1-5; 9 of the junction bases match TRBD1. The sequenced sample was CD4+ T cells sorted from PBMCs, obtained 45 days after the yellow fever booster vaccination. The sequence came from a man younger than 35 who received the YFV17D yellow fever vaccine. The sequenced DNA: TGCAGTGCTAGGACAGGGGGAACTTATAGCAATCAGCCCCAGCATTTT. This translates into CSARTGGTYSNQPQHF.